The 14 T cell receptor beta chains given below trace back to one sample, sequenced in a study of T cells after yellow fever vaccination. MiXCR, run by TCRdb on the 5' RACE reads, gives a single entry per CDR3 protein. The sample records 25,000 to 40,000 distinct CDR3 sequences, less than 8% being singletons. The sequencing here drew on PBMCs, either bulk or a sorted T-cell subset (CD4+, CD8+, memory, or dextramer-sorted; not recorded which), taken on the day of the first yellow fever vaccination. The receptors here all came from a man younger than 35 who received the YFV17D yellow fever vaccine.

This clonotype was counted ten times or more. The gene calls are TRBV27 and TRBJ2-3, with D possibly matching TRBD2 (5 bases). Germline V gene data show CDR1 as MNHEY and CDR2 as SMNVEV (reference sequence). The CDR3 spans 15 residues. V gave up 2 bases and J gave up 0 bases, with 9 bases separating them. CDR3 amino acids: CASSLTGISTDTQYF. The CDR3 nucleotides read TGTGCCAGCAGTTTAACCGGGATTAGCACAGATACGCAGTATTTT.

This clonotype was seen many times. This rearrangement joins TRBV20-1 to TRBJ2-3; the D call may be TRBD1 or TRBD2 (5 bases each). This CDR3 comprises 16 residues. Trimming shortened V by 2 bases and J by 3 bases, and 18 bases separated the two germline ends. Germline assignment: CDR1 DFQATT and CDR2 SNEGSKA (reference sequence). CDR3 nucleotide sequence: TGCAGTGCTAGATCCCTCGGGACCCTAGAAACAGATACGCAGTATTTT. Translating gives CSARSLGTLETDTQYF.

This clonotype was recorded at least ten times. CDR3 loop: CASSLGDRAYNEQFF. The CDR3 DNA follows: TGTGCCAGCAGCTTGGGGGACAGGGCCTACAATGAGCAGTTCTTC. The rearrangement links TRBV5-6 to TRBJ2-1; 9 bases align to TRBD1. CDR1 is SGHDT, CDR2 YYEEEE, per germline. J was trimmed by 2 bases and V by 0 bases; bases with no gene match: 0. The CDR3 is made up of 15 amino acids.

V and J are TRBV29-1 and TRBJ2-6; perhaps TRBD2 as D (7 bases). V was shortened by 2 bases and J by 0 bases, with 11 bases between the two germline ends. The CDR3 loop spans 16 amino acids. The germline V gene encodes CDR1 SQVTM and CDR2 ANQGSEA. CDR3 in DNA: TGCAGCGTTGAAACGGGGGGCCTCTCTGGGGCCAACGTCCTGACTTTC. Translated, it gives CSVETGGLSGANVLTF.

In its sample, this clonotype was seen many times. V usage is TRBV10-3 and J usage is TRBJ2-5; the D gene could be TRBD1 or TRBD2 (6 bases each). Trimming shortened V by 6 bases and J by 0 bases, and 11 bases separated the two germline ends. CDR1 is ENHRY and CDR2 is SYGVKD in the germline V gene. This CDR3 region has 14 residues. The CDR3 sequence is CAIRRGLNQETQYF. The CDR3 region has the DNA TGTGCCATCAGACGGGGGCTAAACCAAGAGACCCAGTACTTC.

This clonotype has a count of ten or more. The chain is built from TRBV20-1 and TRBJ1-6; 8 bases match TRBD1. The germline CDR1 and CDR2 sequences are DFQATT and SNEGSKA (reference sequence). The V gene end was trimmed by 6 bases and the J gene end by 9 bases; junction bases not matched to a gene: 7. This CDR3 is built from 13 residues. CDR3 DNA sequence: TGCAGTGCCCCGCCAGGGGGCGGTTCACCCCTCCACTTT. Encoded protein: CSAPPGGGSPLHF.

At least ten counts were recorded for this clonotype. This sequence joins TRBV2 and TRBJ2-5, with D tentatively TRBD2 (5 bases). V was clipped by 10 bases and J by 4 bases, with 16 bases between them. Germline V gives CDR1 SNHLY, CDR2 FYNNEI. The CDR3 runs 13 residues. This CDR3 reads CATSGEGVETQYF. The CDR3, as DNA: TGTGCCACATCAGGAGAGGGAGTAGAGACCCAGTACTTC.

This clonotype was observed many times. The chain employs TRBV16 and TRBJ2-4, with TRBD2 as a possible D gene (6 bases). The CDR3 is 15 amino acids. Germline CDR1 KGHSY, CDR2 FQNENV. V lost 0 bases, J lost 0 bases, and 6 bases lay in between. In DNA, the CDR3 is TGTGCCAGCAGCCAATCGGGGGGAGCCAAAAACATTCAGTACTTC. This gives the protein CASSQSGGAKNIQYF.

In its sample, this clonotype was seen many times. The CDR3 sequence is CASSRQADPRFGGYTF. The DNA of the CDR3 is TGTGCCAGCAGCCGCCAGGCGGACCCCCGTTTTGGCGGCTACACCTTC. V and J are TRBV7-9 and TRBJ1-2; no definite D call. This CDR3 has 16 amino acids. V was shortened by 5 bases and J by 8 bases, with 24 bases between the two germline ends. Germline values: CDR1 SEHNR, CDR2 FQNEAQ (reference sequence).

This clonotype came up many times. This chain links TRBV15 with TRBJ1-1, with 7 nucleotides matching TRBD1. From germline, CDR1 is LNHNV and CDR2 YYDKDF (reference sequence). V gave up 1 base and J gave up 7 bases; unmatched junction bases: 3. The CDR3 length is 13 residues. Here the CDR3 DNA reads TGTGCCACCAGCAGAGGGAACAGGGGTGAAGCTTTCTTT. It is translated as CATSRGNRGEAFF.

There are many counts of this clonotype. The J gene is TRBJ2-1, the V gene TRBV29-1; perhaps TRBD2 as D (5 bases). CDR1 and CDR2 (germline): SQVTM, ANQGSEA. Trimming took off 7 bases at V and 7 bases at J, with 20 bases between the two ends. The length of the CDR3 is 14 residues. The CDR3 DNA sequence: TGCAGCGGGACTCGGACCGGGGTTGGGAATGAGCAGTTCTTC. Its protein is CSGTRTGVGNEQFF.

This clonotype was counted many times. This sequence joins TRBV19 and TRBJ2-1, with D perhaps matching TRBD2 (5 bases). Germline-derived CDR1 and CDR2 are LNHDA and SQIVND (reference sequence). The ends were cut back, 4 bases at V and 9 bases at J, with 10 bases in the middle. The CDR3 consists of 12 residues. This chain's CDR3 is CASSTEGREQFF. DNA of the CDR3: TGTGCCAGTAGTACAGAGGGCCGTGAGCAGTTCTTC.

At least ten counts were recorded for this clonotype. Here the CDR3 DNA reads TGTGCCAGCAGTTCCATTAATTCACCCCTCCACTTT. The encoded protein is CASSSINSPLHF. The rearrangement uses TRBV6-5 and TRBJ1-6, with unresolved D. In germline, CDR1 is MNHEY, CDR2 SVGAGI. The CDR3 spans 12 residues. Trimming left V 4 bases short and J 6 bases short, with 4 bases between.

As regards this clonotype: This sequence may be a read error, since a much larger clone differs from it by one base. This chain uses TRBV3-1 with TRBJ2-5; D not resolved. The germline V gene encodes CDR1 LGHDT and CDR2 YNNKEL (reference sequence). The CDR3 loop spans 15 amino acids. The CDR3 nucleotides read TGTGCCACCAGCCGGCAACAGACCCCGGGAGAGACCCAGTACTTC. Residues: CATSRQQTPGETQYF.